Presented here are 31 T cell receptor beta chains from one specimen sequenced in a study of blood T cell repertoires in COVID-19. Clones were sequenced by immunoSEQ multiplex PCR, and TCRdb holds only the in-frame ones, with some missing. This sample has 65,000 to 90,000 clones, with roughly 84% found just once. Sequenced input: peripheral blood. The receptors here all came from a woman in her late teens or twenties with acute or convalescent COVID-19.

J is TRBJ1-4 and V is TRBV4-1; D call uncertain. The CDR3 consists of 17 residues. V was cut by 2 bases and J by 10 bases, with 23 bases left in between. Germline V gene lookup returns CDR1 MGHRA and CDR2 YSYEKL. CDR3 nucleotide sequence: TGCGCCAGCAGCCAACCCGCCGGCGGTGCTCGGGAGCGAAAACTGTTTTTT. Amino acids: CASSQPAGGARERKLFF.

V is TRBV2 and J is TRBJ2-5, with 8 bases lining up with TRBD2. The length of the CDR3 is 15 residues. After removal of 2 bases from V and 4 bases from J, the junction contained 6 bases not matched to a gene. CDR1 is SNHLY, CDR2 FYNNEI, per germline. The CDR3 nucleotides are TGTGCCAGCAGTGAATACACGGGGGGGCCAGAGACCCAGTACTTC. The encoded protein is CASSEYTGGPETQYF.

J is TRBJ2-5 and V is TRBV9; no clear D. CDR1 and CDR2 from the germline V gene are SGDLS and YYNGEE. V gave up 0 bases and J gave up 4 bases, with 7 bases separating them. The CDR3 has 13 residues. DNA for the CDR3: TGTGCCAGCAGCGTAGCAGGTCGAGAGACCCAGTACTTC. As protein: CASSVAGRETQYF. Full variable domain (outside the CDR3, taken from reference TRBV9 and TRBJ2-5): DSGVTQTPKHLITATGQRVTLRCSPRSGDLSVYWYQQSLDQGLQFLIQYYNGEERAKGNILERFSAQQFPDLHSELNLSSLELGDSALYFCASSVAGRETQYFGPGTRLLVL.

The chain has TRBV11-2 and TRBJ2-1; TRBD2 aligns across 11 bases. The germline V gene has CDR1 SGHAT and CDR2 FQNNGV. Losses at the gene ends were 3 bases for V and 10 bases for J; bases not matched to a gene: 8. The CDR3 has 15 amino acids. The CDR3 here is CASSLLAGGPGEQFF. CDR3 nucleotides: TGTGCCAGCAGCTTGTTAGCGGGGGGGCCGGGCGAGCAGTTCTTC.

The chain has TRBV30 and TRBJ2-3; perhaps TRBD2 as D (6 bases). In germline, CDR1 is GTSNPN, CDR2 SVGIG (reference sequence). This CDR3 contains 13 residues. With 4 bases removed from V and 2 bases from J, the gap between germline ends came to 10 bases. This CDR3 reads CAWNGGATDTQYF. The CDR3 nucleotides read TGTGCCTGGAACGGCGGGGCCACAGATACGCAGTATTTT.

This rearrangement joins TRBV19 to TRBJ1-2; possibly TRBD1 for D (6 bases). CDR1 is LNHDA and CDR2 is SQIVND in the germline V gene (reference sequence). The V end was cut by 5 bases, the J end by 2 bases, with 12 bases between. This CDR3 is 14 amino acids long. The DNA of the CDR3 is TGTGCCAGTAGTGATGGGACAACAAACTATGGCTACACCTTC. Translating gives CASSDGTTNYGYTF.

This chain connects TRBV4-3 to TRBJ2-1, with 13 bases identical to TRBD2. The CDR3 has 14 residues. The germline CDR1 and CDR2 sequences are LGHNA and YSLEER. V shed 4 bases, J shed 9 bases, and the junction held 3 bases outside the gene matches. The CDR3 loop reads CASSLGLAGFEQFF. CDR3 DNA sequence: TGCGCCAGCAGCCTGGGACTAGCGGGATTTGAGCAGTTCTTC.

This clone has just one count. V usage is TRBV9 and J usage is TRBJ2-7; TRBD1 is a possible D gene (7 bases). V lost 4 bases and J lost 9, with 20 bases in between. The CDR3 length is 14 residues. Germline values: CDR1 SGDLS, CDR2 YYNGEE. The CDR3 here is CASSPTMAGGMQYF. Here the CDR3 DNA reads TGTGCCAGCAGCCCAACGATGGCAGGGGGGATGCAGTACTTC.

The V and J genes are TRBV10-3 and TRBJ2-3; 7 bases line up with TRBD2. CDR3 size: 13 residues. Germline values: CDR1 ENHRY, CDR2 SYGVKD. V was pared by 8 bases and J by 4 bases, with 6 bases of the junction left unmatched. In nucleotides, the CDR3 is TGTGCCATCGGGGAGGGTAGCGCAGATACGCAGTATTTT. Protein sequence: CAIGEGSADTQYF.

The V gene is TRBV6-6, the J gene TRBJ1-1; the D is unclear. The CDR3 is made up of 16 amino acids. Trimming took 5 bases from V and 3 from J, leaving 19 bases between them. Per germline, CDR1 MNHNY and CDR2 SVGAGI (reference sequence). The CDR3 protein is CASSPSTYGEDTEAFF. The CDR3 DNA follows: TGTGCCAGCAGTCCTTCGACCTACGGGGAGGACACTGAAGCTTTCTTT.

This clone is a singleton in its sample. This chain uses TRBV4-1 with TRBJ2-3, with 10 bases that match TRBD2. The ends lost 0 bases at V and 2 bases at J; junction bases unmatched: 5. CDR3 size: 17 residues. The germline V gene has CDR1 MGHRA and CDR2 YSYEKL. CDR3 loop: CASSQELAGVVTDTQYF. CDR3 nucleotides: TGCGCCAGCAGCCAAGAGCTAGCGGGAGTCGTCACAGATACGCAGTATTTT.

The chain couples TRBV7-2 to TRBJ1-6; D is undetermined. The CDR3 loop spans 17 amino acids. CDR1 SGHTA and CDR2 FQGNSA come from the germline V gene. The V gene lost 2 bases and the J gene lost 0 bases, with 11 bases spanning the gap. CDR3 sequence reads: CASSLLAPSSYNSPLHF. The CDR3 nucleotides read TGTGCCAGCAGCTTATTGGCCCCCAGCTCCTATAATTCACCCCTCCACTTT.

CDR3 amino acids: CASTSDRGTEAFF. The CDR3 nucleotides are TGTGCCAGTACCTCAGACAGGGGAACTGAAGCTTTCTTT. The V call is TRBV19, the J call TRBJ1-1; 8 bases align to TRBD1. Losses at the gene ends were 7 bases for V and 5 bases for J; bases not matched to a gene: 6. Germline assignment: CDR1 LNHDA and CDR2 SQIVND (reference sequence). This CDR3 comprises 13 residues.

The chain employs TRBV7-6 and TRBJ2-1, with D maybe TRBD2 (5 bases). From germline, CDR1 is SGHVS and CDR2 FNYEAQ. The ends were cut back, 3 bases at V and 0 bases at J, with 9 bases in the middle. The CDR3 sequence is 15 residues long. CDR3 nucleotides: TGTGCCAGCAGCTTGGTGGGGAGCTCCTACAATGAGCAGTTCTTC. This translates into CASSLVGSSYNEQFF.

The genes are TRBV6-4 and TRBJ2-3; TRBD2 might be the D (5 bases). This CDR3 is built from 15 residues. Germline V gene sequence: CDR1 MRHNA, CDR2 SNTAGT. With 6 bases removed from V and 1 base from J, the gap between germline ends came to 14 bases. This CDR3 is CASSEESGGTDTQYF. DNA of the CDR3: TGTGCCAGCAGCGAAGAGTCCGGGGGCACAGATACGCAGTATTTT.

The J gene is TRBJ1-1, the V gene TRBV25-1; TRBD1 matches at 9 bases. Germline loops: CDR1 MGHDK, CDR2 SYGVNS. Trimming removed 4 bases from V and 4 bases from J; junction bases left unmatched: 4. This CDR3 has 14 residues. The CDR3 DNA reads TGTGCCAGCAGTGGAGACAGGGGGGGCACTGAAGCTTTCTTT. It yields the protein CASSGDRGGTEAFF.

The J gene is TRBJ1-1, the V gene TRBV5-6; D not certain. Germline V gene lookup returns CDR1 SGHDT and CDR2 YYEEEE. V was cut by 0 bases and J by 6 bases, with 9 bases left in between. CDR3 length equals 13 residues. The CDR3 nucleotides read TGTGCCAGCAGCTTGGCCGGGCGGGCTGAAGCTTTCTTT. It specifies CASSLAGRAEAFF.

This clone has a handful of counts. This chain uses TRBV5-5 with TRBJ1-2, with 7 bases lining up with TRBD1. The germline V gene has CDR1 SGHKS and CDR2 YYEKEE (reference sequence). J lost 2 bases, V lost 3 bases, and 7 bases had no gene match. The CDR3 loop spans 15 amino acids. The CDR3 region has the DNA TGTGCCAGCAGCTGGACAGGTGGGGGCAACTATGGCTACACCTTC. Its protein product is CASSWTGGGNYGYTF.

The genes are TRBV6-5 and TRBJ1-5; D is undetermined. With 2 bases removed from V and 0 bases from J, the gap between germline ends came to 8 bases. Germline CDR1 MNHEY, CDR2 SVGAGI. CDR3 length: 15 residues. The CDR3 DNA reads TGTGCCAGCAGTTACCAGACATCTAGCAATCAGCCCCAGCATTTT. It codes for CASSYQTSSNQPQHF.

This rearrangement joins TRBV4-1 to TRBJ1-5, with 12 bases matching TRBD1. The junction had 5 bases not matched to a gene; V was cut back by 4 bases and J by 7 bases. Germline V gives CDR1 MGHRA, CDR2 YSYEKL. The CDR3 sequence is 15 residues long. The CDR3 is CASSPGQGAGQPQHF. CDR3 bases: TGCGCCAGCAGCCCGGGACAGGGGGCCGGACAGCCCCAGCATTTT.

This clone was seen a few times. The chain has TRBV29-1 and TRBJ2-7, with TRBD1 identical over 7 bases. Looked up from germline, CDR1 is SQVTM and CDR2 is ANQGSEA. The CDR3 spans 12 residues. V gave up 4 bases and J gave up 1 base; unmatched junction bases: 1. CDR3 region: CSVGQGSYEQYF. Here the CDR3 DNA reads TGCAGCGTTGGACAGGGATCCTACGAGCAGTACTTC.

The V gene is TRBV3-1 (or the pseudogene TRBV3-2), the J gene TRBJ2-7, with TRBD2 matching over 9 bases. With 5 bases clipped from V and 3 bases from J, the junction kept 2 bases outside the gene matches. The CDR3 loop spans 13 amino acids. Looked up from germline, CDR1 is LGHDT and CDR2 is YNNKEL (reference sequence). CDR3: CASSKAGGYEQYF. The DNA for the CDR3 is TGTGCCAGCAGCAAAGCGGGGGGCTACGAGCAGTACTTC.

In its sample, this clone was seen a few times. The chain uses TRBV10-2 and TRBJ1-1; D is ambiguous. Germline values: CDR1 WSHSY, CDR2 SAAADI. CDR3 length: 13 residues. V was shortened by 7 bases and J by 0 bases, with 9 bases between the two germline ends. The CDR3 coding sequence is TGCGCCAGCATGCGGATCATGAACACTGAAGCTTTCTTT. Its protein product is CASMRIMNTEAFF.

A word on this clone: The same CDR3 can be traced to other DNA sequences in this sample. The chain links TRBV7-9 to TRBJ2-3, with D perhaps matching TRBD1 (5 bases). V was cut by 5 bases and J by 2 bases, with 11 bases left in between. Germline V lookup: CDR1 SEHNR, CDR2 FQNEAQ (reference sequence). The CDR3 has 14 residues. CDR3 sequence (DNA): TGTGCCAGCAGCCGCTCAGGGAACACAGATACGCAGTATTTT. It translates to CASSRSGNTDTQYF.

The chain carries TRBV4-1 and TRBJ1-5, with D tentatively TRBD1 (6 bases). Germline CDR1 and CDR2: MGHRA and YSYEKL. Trimming shortened V by 1 base and J by 7 bases, and 11 bases separated the two germline ends. The CDR3 length is 14 residues. CDR3 nucleotides: TGCGCCAGCAGCCAAGCACAGGGAGGGCAGCCCCAGCATTTT. As protein: CASSQAQGGQPQHF.

The chain is built from TRBV9 and TRBJ1-6, with D perhaps matching TRBD1 (5 bases). Trimming stripped 0 bases from V and 5 bases from J, with 9 bases between. The CDR3 is made up of 15 amino acids. The germline V gene encodes CDR1 SGDLS and CDR2 YYNGEE. The CDR3 reads CASSVGGLNNSPLHF. CDR3 sequence (DNA): TGTGCCAGCAGCGTAGGGGGACTGAATAATTCACCCCTCCACTTT.

The chain uses TRBV7-9 and TRBJ1-3, with a tentative D call TRBD1 (5 bases). Trimming left V 4 bases short and J 4 bases short, with 11 bases between. Germline V lookup: CDR1 SEHNR, CDR2 FQNEAQ (reference sequence). This CDR3 region has 14 residues. The CDR3 bases are TGTGCCAGCAGCTCCCCCTGGACAGGAAACACCATATATTTT. Its protein product is CASSSPWTGNTIYF.

The rearrangement uses TRBV6-4 and TRBJ1-6, with D perhaps matching TRBD1 (5 bases). The CDR3 extends over 14 amino acids. V was clipped by 3 bases and J by 9 bases, with 12 bases between them. Germline V gene sequence: CDR1 MRHNA, CDR2 SNTAGT. The chain's CDR3 is CASSEGASSSPLHF. CDR3 DNA sequence: TGTGCCAGCAGTGAAGGGGCGAGCAGTTCACCCCTCCACTTT.

CDR3 sequence: CAISGRDRDYEQYF. The CDR3 DNA is TGTGCCATCAGTGGCCGGGACAGGGACTACGAGCAGTACTTC. The rearrangement links TRBV10-3 to TRBJ2-7, with TRBD1 matching 9 bases. The CDR3 runs 14 residues. Unmatched junction bases numbered 4, after V lost 4 bases and J lost 3 bases. Per germline, CDR1 ENHRY and CDR2 SYGVKD.

This rearrangement joins TRBV5-1 to TRBJ1-1; D possibly corresponds to TRBD1 (5 bases). This CDR3 comprises 15 residues. The V end lost 4 bases, the J end lost 0 bases, and 13 bases lay between the germline ends. Germline V gene sequence: CDR1 SGHRS, CDR2 YFSETQ. The CDR3 loop is CASSNPGIMNTEAFF. CDR3 bases: TGCGCCAGCAGCAACCCAGGGATTATGAACACTGAAGCTTTCTTT.

The gene calls are TRBV19 and TRBJ2-3; no firm D call. There are 14 residues in the CDR3. Trimming took off 1 base at V and 4 bases at J, with 9 bases between the two ends. Germline CDR1 LNHDA, CDR2 SQIVND (reference sequence). The CDR3, as DNA: TGTGCCAGTAGTATAGGTGAGGTTGCAGATACGCAGTATTTT. Its translation: CASSIGEVADTQYF.